This T cell receptor (beta chain) was sequenced for a study of blood T cells in healthy people across ages. Study observations and caveats: The study regarded diversity estimates from one million T cells as underestimates.

Then a second PCR, running roughly 7 to 12 cycles, was carried out with a sample-barcoded 5' primer and a J-beta primer mix. Each cDNA molecule was tagged by a template-switch adaptor with 12 random nucleotides. From the 5' RACE reads, TCRdb called clonotypes with MiXCR, one entry per CDR3 protein. Of 1.5 million to 2 million distinct CDR3 sequences in the sample, approximately 40% were seen once. Healthy Caucasian individuals from Russia aged roughly 6 to 90 served as donors. Samples had at least 7 million PBMCs isolated from them. In regard to this clonotype: Its target is unknown.

V was shortened by 6 bases and J by 12 bases, with 14 bases between the two germline ends. The germline CDR1 and CDR2 sequences are SGHTA and FQGNSA. CDR3 length: 11 residues. The rearrangement uses TRBV7-2 and TRBJ1-2; weak D call: TRBD1 (6 bases). Sequenced: blood. The clonotype comes from a human donor in good health. The DNA of the CDR3 is TGTGCCAGCAGTTCAGCAGGGGTAAACACCTTC. Protein product: CASSSAGVNTF.